A selection of T cell receptor beta chains follows, all from one sample in a study of blood T cells in healthy people across ages. A single record per CDR3 protein comes from TCRdb applying MiXCR to the 5' RACE reads. The data show roughly 800,000 distinct CDR3 sequences, 20% to 30% seen once. These sequences were also reported in another study, on T cells of mothers and their children.

The sequencing sample was made of blood. These receptors originate from a boy younger than 18 in good health. The CDR3 runs from the conserved cysteine through the conserved F or W. The order of the fields is CDR3 length, V gene, J gene, D gene, clone size, CDR3 protein, CDR3 DNA. The D gene is left open where the match is weak. Clone size is shown for a subset of rows, as once, few, many or a class of expanded clone.

>15|TRBV12-3/TRBV12-4|TRBJ2-3|-|-
CASSLKGPFTDTQYF
TGTGCCAGCAGTTTAAAAGGGCCTTTCACAGATACGCAGTATTTT
>12|TRBV29-1|TRBJ1-1|TRBD1|-
CSARQGTTEAFF
TGCAGCGCACGACAGGGGACCACTGAAGCTTTCTTT
>15|TRBV7-3|TRBJ2-7|-|-
CASSPWGQISYEQYF
TGTGCCAGCAGCCCCTGGGGTCAAATCTCCTACGAGCAGTACTTC
>14|TRBV12-3/TRBV12-4|TRBJ2-1|-|-
CASSSSARDNEQFF
TGTGCCAGCAGTTCATCCGCCCGCGACAATGAGCAGTTCTTC
>17|TRBV28|TRBJ1-4|-|few
CASSLFSRTATNEKLFF
TGTGCCAGCAGTTTATTTTCCAGGACTGCAACTAATGAAAAACTGTTTTTT
>15|TRBV5-1|TRBJ1-1|TRBD1|-
CASSWIGTGGTEAFF
TGCGCCAGCAGCTGGATTGGGACAGGGGGCACTGAAGCTTTCTTT
>16|TRBV7-2|TRBJ2-1|-|few
CASSSPAVLRANEQFF
TGTGCCAGCAGCTCCCCTGCGGTCTTGCGGGCCAATGAGCAGTTCTTC
>15|TRBV3-1|TRBJ2-1|TRBD2|-
CASSHLGEGGDEQFF
TGTGCCAGCAGCCATTTGGGGGAGGGTGGCGATGAGCAGTTCTTC
>13|TRBV14|TRBJ2-7|-|-
CASSRINDYEQYF
TGTGCCAGCAGCCGTATCAATGACTACGAGCAGTACTTC
>15|TRBV7-3|TRBJ2-1|TRBD2|few
CASRPLGAGEHEQFF
TGTGCCAGCCGACCTCTGGGAGCGGGAGAACATGAGCAGTTCTTC
>15|TRBV5-6|TRBJ2-7|-|few
CASSLGYRVSYEQYF
TGTGCCAGCAGCTTGGGGTACAGAGTATCATACGAGCAGTACTTC
>13|TRBV4-3|TRBJ1-1|TRBD1|few
CASSTRQGTEAFF
TGCGCCAGCAGCACCCGACAGGGTACTGAAGCTTTCTTT
>15|TRBV9|TRBJ2-7|-|few
CASSVAPSTSYEQYF
TGTGCCAGCAGCGTAGCCCCATCGACCTCCTACGAGCAGTACTTC
>13|TRBV7-3|TRBJ2-2|-|-
CASSQRQSGELFF
TGTGCCAGCAGCCAAAGACAGAGCGGGGAGCTGTTTTTT
>14|TRBV20-1|TRBJ1-2|-|-
CSASHVGYNYGYTF
TGCAGTGCTAGCCACGTCGGCTACAACTATGGCTACACCTTC
>11|TRBV20-1|TRBJ2-7|-|-
CSAASPYEQYF
TGCAGTGCTGCTTCCCCCTACGAGCAGTACTTC
>12|TRBV6-6|TRBJ1-1|-|few
CASSYSSSEAFF
TGTGCCAGCAGTTACTCGTCATCTGAAGCTTTCTTT
>13|TRBV25-1|TRBJ2-7|-|few
CASSDIGWYEQYF
TGTGCCAGCAGTGACATAGGTTGGTACGAGCAGTACTTC
>18|TRBV9|TRBJ2-3|TRBD2|-
CASSVRLAGGVMTDTQYF
TGTGCCAGCAGCGTAAGGCTAGCGGGGGGAGTGATGACAGATACGCAGTATTTT
>15|TRBV7-9|TRBJ2-7|-|-
CASSSSWTDSYEQYF
TGTGCCAGCAGCTCCTCCTGGACGGATTCCTACGAGCAGTACTTC
>16|TRBV7-9|TRBJ2-3|-|-
CASSPRPAGATDTQYF
TGTGCCAGCAGCCCACGGCCGGCGGGCGCCACAGATACGCAGTATTTT
>18|TRBV4-3|TRBJ2-6|TRBD1|few
CASSQDRQGVSGANVLTF
TGCGCCAGCAGCCAAGATAGACAGGGGGTTTCTGGGGCCAACGTCCTGACTTTC
>14|TRBV4-3|TRBJ2-5|TRBD1|-
CASSQETGYETQYF
TGCGCCAGCAGCCAGGAGACAGGGTACGAGACCCAGTACTTC
>16|TRBV20-1|TRBJ2-1|TRBD2|few
CSARGTSGASYNEQFF
TGCAGTGCTAGGGGAACTAGCGGGGCCTCCTACAATGAGCAGTTCTTC
>13|TRBV2|TRBJ2-7|-|few
CASNRDLIYEQYF
TGTGCCAGCAACCGGGACTTGATCTACGAGCAGTACTTC
>13|TRBV6-6|TRBJ1-1|TRBD1|many
CASSLQGVGEAFF
TGTGCCAGCAGTTTACAGGGGGTTGGTGAAGCTTTCTTT
>15|TRBV27|TRBJ2-7|TRBD2|few
CASSLKTSGSYEQYF
TGTGCCAGCAGTTTAAAGACTAGCGGGAGCTACGAGCAGTACTTC
>13|TRBV27|TRBJ1-2|-|-
CASSPGRGFGYTF
TGTGCCAGCAGTCCGGGACGGGGATTTGGCTACACCTTC
>16|TRBV4-1|TRBJ1-2|-|few
CASSQDRTGRQYGYTF
TGCGCCAGCAGCCAAGATAGGACCGGGAGACAATATGGCTACACCTTC
>15|TRBV7-9|TRBJ2-1|-|few
CASSIRDESYNEQFF
TGTGCCAGCAGCATACGGGACGAATCCTACAATGAGCAGTTCTTC
>14|TRBV11-2|TRBJ2-3|-|-
CASSLAPTAHTQYF
TGTGCCAGCAGCTTAGCCCCCACCGCGCATACGCAGTATTTT
>12|TRBV6-5|TRBJ2-7|TRBD1|-
CASGQGMYEQYF
TGTGCCAGCGGACAGGGGATGTACGAGCAGTACTTC
>20|TRBV11-1|TRBJ2-1|-|-
CASSFGTGDQTGAVLAEQFF
TGTGCCAGCAGCTTCGGGACCGGGGACCAGACTGGCGCGGTCCTAGCTGAGCAGTTCTTC
>17|TRBV4-2|TRBJ2-7|-|few
CASSPSPLGRAVHEQYF
TGTGCCAGCAGCCCCTCCCCGCTGGGGCGGGCCGTCCACGAGCAGTACTTC
>18|TRBV5-6|TRBJ2-7|TRBD2|-
CASSRTSGKGARAYEQYF
TGTGCCAGCAGTCGGACTAGCGGGAAGGGGGCCAGGGCCTACGAGCAGTACTTC
>15|TRBV3-1|TRBJ2-5|-|-
CASSQVRRGQETQYF
TGTGCCAGCAGCCAAGTTCGTCGGGGGCAAGAGACCCAGTACTTC
>13|TRBV10-3|TRBJ2-5|TRBD1|-
CAINRGLQETQYF
TGTGCCATCAACAGGGGTCTCCAAGAGACCCAGTACTTC
>17|TRBV12-5|TRBJ1-2|TRBD1|few
CASGSRLNTGGSRGYTF
TGTGCTAGTGGTTCTCGCCTCAATACAGGGGGCTCTCGTGGCTACACCTTC
>14|TRBV7-9|TRBJ2-1|-|-
CASSLENLYNEQFF
TGTGCCAGCAGCTTAGAGAACCTCTACAATGAGCAGTTCTTC
>15|TRBV7-2|TRBJ2-2|-|few
CASSRLLAGTGELFF
TGTGCCAGCAGCCGCCTACTAGCAGGGACCGGGGAGCTGTTTTTT
>16|TRBV25-1|TRBJ2-1|TRBD2|few
CASSNTRDYSYNEQFF
TGTGCCAGCAGTAACACCCGGGACTACTCCTACAATGAGCAGTTCTTC
>15|TRBV12-3/TRBV12-4|TRBJ1-1|-|-
CASSLTGETLGEAFF
TGTGCCAGCAGTCTAACCGGGGAAACCTTAGGGGAAGCTTTCTTT
>14|TRBV3-1|TRBJ2-1|TRBD2|few
CASSQGPGGVEQFF
TGTGCCAGCAGCCAAGGACCCGGGGGGGTTGAGCAGTTCTTC
>17|TRBV7-2|TRBJ2-5|-|-
CASSSRSLDLLQETQYF
TGTGCCAGCAGCTCGCGCTCATTGGACCTTTTACAAGAGACCCAGTACTTC
>15|TRBV9|TRBJ2-5|-|-
CASSPTGGSGETQYF
TGTGCCAGCAGCCCAACCGGGGGATCGGGCGAGACCCAGTACTTC
>15|TRBV5-1|TRBJ2-5|-|-
CASSLAGSRQETQYF
TGCGCCAGCAGCTTGGCCGGGAGTCGCCAAGAGACCCAGTACTTC
>13|TRBV2|TRBJ2-3|TRBD2|-
CARSGGSTDTQYF
TGTGCCAGAAGCGGGGGGAGCACAGATACGCAGTATTTT
>14|TRBV29-1|TRBJ2-5|-|many
CSAYLWVGQETQYF
TGCAGCGCCTACCTCTGGGTTGGCCAAGAGACCCAGTACTTC
>16|TRBV7-2|TRBJ2-5|TRBD2|few
CASSPVGTSGGQAQYF
TGTGCCAGCAGCCCAGTCGGGACTAGCGGGGGGCAGGCCCAGTACTTC
>16|TRBV6-2/TRBV6-3|TRBJ2-2|-|-
CASSRKGGTNTGELFF
TGTGCCAGCAGCCGAAAGGGGGGTACGAACACCGGGGAGCTGTTTTTT
>13|TRBV29-1|TRBJ2-2|-|-
CSAWGGPAGELFF
TGCAGCGCTTGGGGGGGCCCGGCCGGGGAGCTGTTTTTT
>14|TRBV29-1|TRBJ1-1|-|-
CSVEVESMNTEAFF
TGCAGCGTTGAAGTAGAAAGCATGAACACTGAAGCTTTCTTT